This TCR beta chain was found in a study of post-analysis software for immune sequencing data. Study conclusions and caveats: A few TRBV segments occurring more often in patients than controls included TRBV5-6, TRBV5-1 and TRBV20-1.

TCR beta cDNA libraries included unique molecular identifiers. One entry per CDR3 protein results from TCRdb running MiXCR on the PCR reads. The sample includes almost 700,000 distinct CDR3 sequences, about 60% of them seen just once. The CDR3 length is 14 residues. V was shortened by 3 bases and J by 9 bases, with 15 bases between the two germline ends. Germline CDR1 reads MDHEN; CDR2 reads SYDVKM. To note about this clonotype: Its antigen is not identified.

The chain combines TRBV28 with TRBJ2-1; no firm D call. The clonotype was recovered from a girl aged 2 to 9 with multiple sclerosis. The sequencing input was blood. CDR3 DNA: TGTGCCAGCAGTTTGCGTCGGGCCCGGAGTGAGCAGTTCTTC. As protein: CASSLRRARSEQFF.